This is a list of T cell receptor beta chains from one sample in a study of cytomegalovirus exposure and HLA in healthy donors. The assay was immunoSEQ multiplex PCR, and TCRdb's table has in-frame clones only and misses some. The repertoire has over 150,000 clones, more than 65% of them found once; the top ten carry 0.95% to 1.5%. Material for sequencing was PBMCs. These receptors all stem from a woman aged 45-65 years in good health and CMV-seronegative. CDR3s include the opening cysteine and the closing phenylalanine or tryptophan. A D gene is named only where the DNA matches it firmly. Expanded clones are given a class, and other clones once, few, many or no size at all.

V gene,J gene,D gene,clone size,CDR3 DNA,CDR3 protein
TRBV7-8,TRBJ2-5,-,-,TGTGCCAGCAGAAACGCCCGACCTAGTATTCCCTCCCAAGAGACCCAGTACTTC,CASRNARPSIPSQETQYF
TRBV4-1,TRBJ2-7,-,-,TGCGCCAGCAGCCGTAACAGGGGAGGCGGTTACGAGCAGTACTTC,CASSRNRGGGYEQYF
TRBV27,TRBJ1-2,-,-,TGTGCCAGCAGTCCAACAGGGAATATTAACTATGGCTACACCTTC,CASSPTGNINYGYTF
TRBV30,TRBJ2-7,-,-,TGTGCCTGGAGTGGAGAGAGACTGACTTACGAGCAGTACTTC,CAWSGERLTYEQYF
TRBV18,TRBJ2-1,-,-,TGTGCCAGCTCACCAAACCGGGACTACAATGAGCAGTTCTTC,CASSPNRDYNEQFF
TRBV6-1,TRBJ1-2,-,-,TGTGCCAGCAGTGAACAACAGGGAGAGAGCTACACCTTC,CASSEQQGESYTF
TRBV4-3,TRBJ2-3,TRBD2,-,TGCGCCAGCAGCCTAGCTAGCGGGAGTAGGGATACGCAGTATTTT,CASSLASGSRDTQYF
TRBV7-2,TRBJ2-7,-,-,TGTGCCAGCAGCTTAACGAGGGCCTACGAGCAGTACTTC,CASSLTRAYEQYF
TRBV6-5,TRBJ2-1,TRBD1,-,TGTGCCAGCAGCCGGGGACAGGGGGCTCACAATGAGCAGTTCTTC,CASSRGQGAHNEQFF
TRBV9,TRBJ2-1,TRBD2,-,TGTGCCAGCAGCGTAGAATTTACTAGCGGGCAGTTCTTC,CASSVEFTSGQFF
TRBV7-3,TRBJ2-1,-,-,TGTGCCAGCAGCTTATTGGGGGCGGAGCAGTTCTTC,CASSLLGAEQFF
TRBV6-5,TRBJ1-4,-,-,TGTGCCAGCAGTTACGACTCTACAACTAATGAAAAACTGTTTTTT,CASSYDSTTNEKLFF
TRBV28,TRBJ2-4,TRBD1,few,TGTGCCAGCAGTGGGACAGATCTAGCCAAAAACATTCAGTACTTC,CASSGTDLAKNIQYF